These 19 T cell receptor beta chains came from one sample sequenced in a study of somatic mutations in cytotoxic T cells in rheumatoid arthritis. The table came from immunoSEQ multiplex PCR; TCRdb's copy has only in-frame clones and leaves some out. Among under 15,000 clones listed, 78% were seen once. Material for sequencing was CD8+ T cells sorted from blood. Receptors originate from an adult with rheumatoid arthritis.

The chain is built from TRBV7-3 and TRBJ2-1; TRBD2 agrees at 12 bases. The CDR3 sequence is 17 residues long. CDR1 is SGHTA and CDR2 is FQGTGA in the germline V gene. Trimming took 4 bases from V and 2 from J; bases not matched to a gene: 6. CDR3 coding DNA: TGTGCCAGCAGCTCGACTAGCGGGAGCCCCCCCTACAATGAGCAGTTCTTC. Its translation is CASSSTSGSPPYNEQFF.

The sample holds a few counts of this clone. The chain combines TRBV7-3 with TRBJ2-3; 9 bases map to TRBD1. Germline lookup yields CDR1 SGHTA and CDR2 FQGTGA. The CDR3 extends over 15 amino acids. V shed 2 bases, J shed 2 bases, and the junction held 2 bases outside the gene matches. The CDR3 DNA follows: TGTGCCAGCAGCTTATGGACAGGGGTCACAGATACGCAGTATTTT. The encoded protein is CASSLWTGVTDTQYF. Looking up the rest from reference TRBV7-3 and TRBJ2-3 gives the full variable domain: GAGVSQTPSNKVTEKGKYVELRCDPISGHTALYWYRQSLGQGPEFLIYFQGTGAADDSGLPNDRFFAVRPEGSVSTLKIQRTERGDSAVYLCASSLWTGVTDTQYFGPGTRLTVL.

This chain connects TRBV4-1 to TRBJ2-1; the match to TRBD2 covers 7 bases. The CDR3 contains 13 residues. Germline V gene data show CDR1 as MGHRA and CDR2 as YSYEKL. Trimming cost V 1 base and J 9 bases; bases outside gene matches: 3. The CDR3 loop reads CASSQARTSEQFF. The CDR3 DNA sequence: TGCGCCAGCAGCCAAGCGAGGACTAGTGAGCAGTTCTTC.

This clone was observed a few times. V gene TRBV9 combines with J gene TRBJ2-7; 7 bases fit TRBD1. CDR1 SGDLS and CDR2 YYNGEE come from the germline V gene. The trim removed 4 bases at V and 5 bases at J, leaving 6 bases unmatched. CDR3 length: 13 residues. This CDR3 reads CASSPGGSHEQYF. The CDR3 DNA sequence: TGTGCCAGCAGCCCAGGGGGATCCCACGAGCAGTACTTC. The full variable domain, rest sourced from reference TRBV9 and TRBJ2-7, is DSGVTQTPKHLITATGQRVTLRCSPRSGDLSVYWYQQSLDQGLQFLIQYYNGEERAKGNILERFSAQQFPDLHSELNLSSLELGDSALYFCASSPGGSHEQYFGPGTRLTVT.

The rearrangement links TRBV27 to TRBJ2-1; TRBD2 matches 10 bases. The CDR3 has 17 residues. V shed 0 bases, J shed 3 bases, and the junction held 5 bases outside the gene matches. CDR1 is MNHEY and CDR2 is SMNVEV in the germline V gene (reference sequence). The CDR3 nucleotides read TGTGCCAGCAGTTTATCTCTAGCGGGAGTTGACTACAATGAGCAGTTCTTC. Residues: CASSLSLAGVDYNEQFF.

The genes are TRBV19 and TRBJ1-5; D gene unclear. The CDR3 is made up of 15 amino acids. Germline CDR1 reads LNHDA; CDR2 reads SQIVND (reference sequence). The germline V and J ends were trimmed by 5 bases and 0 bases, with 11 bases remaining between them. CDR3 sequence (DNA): TGTGCCAGTAGTCCGGTCAGATATAGCAATCAGCCCCAGCATTTT. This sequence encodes CASSPVRYSNQPQHF.

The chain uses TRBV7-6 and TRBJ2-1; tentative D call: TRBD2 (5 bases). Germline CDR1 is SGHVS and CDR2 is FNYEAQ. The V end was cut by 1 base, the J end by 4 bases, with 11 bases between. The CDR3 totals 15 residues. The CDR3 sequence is CASSLGPAVYNEQFF. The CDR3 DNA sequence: TGTGCCAGCAGCTTAGGCCCAGCGGTATACAATGAGCAGTTCTTC. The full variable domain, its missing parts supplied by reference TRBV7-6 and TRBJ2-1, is GAGVSQSPRYKVTKRGQDVALRCDPISGHVSLYWYRQALGQGPEFLTYFNYEAQQDKSGLPNDRFSAERPEGSISTLTIQRTEQRDSAMYRCASSLGPAVYNEQFFGPGTRLTVL.

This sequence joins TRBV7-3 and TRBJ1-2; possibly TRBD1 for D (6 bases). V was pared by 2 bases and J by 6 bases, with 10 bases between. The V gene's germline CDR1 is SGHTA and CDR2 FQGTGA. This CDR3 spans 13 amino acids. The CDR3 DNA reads TGTGCCAGCAGCTTAGTAGCAGGGGATGGCTACACCTTC. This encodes CASSLVAGDGYTF.

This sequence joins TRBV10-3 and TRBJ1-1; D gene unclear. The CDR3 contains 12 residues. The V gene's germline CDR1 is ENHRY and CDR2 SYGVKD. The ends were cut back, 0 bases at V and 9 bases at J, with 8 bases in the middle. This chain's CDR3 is CAISESNRQAFF. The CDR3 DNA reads TGTGCCATCAGTGAGTCGAACCGACAAGCTTTCTTT.

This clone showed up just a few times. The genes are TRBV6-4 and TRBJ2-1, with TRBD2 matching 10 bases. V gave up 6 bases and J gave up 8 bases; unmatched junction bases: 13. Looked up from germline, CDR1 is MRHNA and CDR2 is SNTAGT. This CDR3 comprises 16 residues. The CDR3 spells CASRVTSGKGKDEQFF. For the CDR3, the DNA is TGTGCCAGCAGGGTAACTAGCGGGAAAGGTAAGGATGAGCAGTTCTTC.

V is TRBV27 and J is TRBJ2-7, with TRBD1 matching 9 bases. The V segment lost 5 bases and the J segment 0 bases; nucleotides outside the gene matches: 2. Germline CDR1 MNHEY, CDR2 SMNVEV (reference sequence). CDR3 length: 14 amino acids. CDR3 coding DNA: TGTGCCAGCAGTGGGGACAGGGCCTCCTACGAGCAGTACTTC. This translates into CASSGDRASYEQYF.

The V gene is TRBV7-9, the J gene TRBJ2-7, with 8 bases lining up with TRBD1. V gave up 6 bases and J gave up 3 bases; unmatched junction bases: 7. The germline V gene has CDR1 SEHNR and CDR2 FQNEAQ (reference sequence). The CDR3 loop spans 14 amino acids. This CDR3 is CASRHQDRVYEQYF. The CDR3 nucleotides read TGTGCCAGCAGGCACCAGGACAGGGTCTACGAGCAGTACTTC.

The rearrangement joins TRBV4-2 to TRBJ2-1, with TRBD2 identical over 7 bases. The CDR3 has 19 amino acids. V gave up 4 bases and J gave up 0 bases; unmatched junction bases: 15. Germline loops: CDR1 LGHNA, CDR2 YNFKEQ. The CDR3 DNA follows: TGTGCCAGCAGCCTCGCCGGGGGGTCTAGCGGATACTCCTACAATGAGCAGTTCTTC. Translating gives CASSLAGGSSGYSYNEQFF.

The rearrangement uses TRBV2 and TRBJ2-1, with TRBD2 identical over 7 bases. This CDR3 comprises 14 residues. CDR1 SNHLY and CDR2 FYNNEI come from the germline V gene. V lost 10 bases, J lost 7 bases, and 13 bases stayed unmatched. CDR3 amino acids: CATARETAANEQFF. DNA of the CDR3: TGTGCCACCGCGCGGGAGACGGCGGCAAATGAGCAGTTCTTC.

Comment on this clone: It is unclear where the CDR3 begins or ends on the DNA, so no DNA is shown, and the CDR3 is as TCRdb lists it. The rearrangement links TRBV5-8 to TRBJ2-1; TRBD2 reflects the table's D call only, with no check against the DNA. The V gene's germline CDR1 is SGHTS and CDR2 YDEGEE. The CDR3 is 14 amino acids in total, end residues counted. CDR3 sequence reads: CASSLRRAGDEQFF.

CDR3 DNA sequence: TGTGCCAGCAGCTTAGTTGCGGGAGTGCTCTACAATGAGCAGTTCTTC. This translates into CASSLVAGVLYNEQFF. The chain uses TRBV7-2 and TRBJ2-1, with 7 bases aligning to TRBD2. This CDR3 is built from 16 residues. The V and J ends lost 1 base and 3 bases, in that order; junction bases with no gene match: 6. Per the germline V gene, CDR1 is SGHTA and CDR2 is FQGNSA. Full variable domain (missing parts from reference TRBV7-2 and TRBJ2-1): GAGVSQSPSNKVTEKGKDVELRCDPISGHTALYWYRQSLGQGLEFLIYFQGNSAPDKSGLPSDRFSAERTGGSVSTLTIQRTQQEDSAVYLCASSLVAGVLYNEQFFGPGTRLTVL.

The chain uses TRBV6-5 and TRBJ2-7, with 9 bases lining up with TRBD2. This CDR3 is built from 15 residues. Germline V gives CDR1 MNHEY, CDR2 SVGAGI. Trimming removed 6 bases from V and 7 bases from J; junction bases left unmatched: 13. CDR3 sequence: CASSPLTSGMGEQYF. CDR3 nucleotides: TGTGCCAGCAGCCCTCTGACTAGCGGTATGGGGGAGCAGTACTTC.

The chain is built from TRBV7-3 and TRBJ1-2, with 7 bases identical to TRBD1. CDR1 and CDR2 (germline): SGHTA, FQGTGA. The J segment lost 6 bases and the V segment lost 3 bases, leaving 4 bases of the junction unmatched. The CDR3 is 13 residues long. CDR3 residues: CASSFPGQHGYTF. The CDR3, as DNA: TGTGCCAGCAGCTTCCCGGGACAGCATGGCTACACCTTC.

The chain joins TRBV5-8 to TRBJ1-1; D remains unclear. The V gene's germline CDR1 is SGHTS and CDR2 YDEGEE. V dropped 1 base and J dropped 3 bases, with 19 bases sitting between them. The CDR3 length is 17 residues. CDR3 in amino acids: CASSLRYGYSPDTEAFF. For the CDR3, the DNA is TGTGCCAGCAGCTTGAGGTACGGATACAGTCCCGACACTGAAGCTTTCTTT.